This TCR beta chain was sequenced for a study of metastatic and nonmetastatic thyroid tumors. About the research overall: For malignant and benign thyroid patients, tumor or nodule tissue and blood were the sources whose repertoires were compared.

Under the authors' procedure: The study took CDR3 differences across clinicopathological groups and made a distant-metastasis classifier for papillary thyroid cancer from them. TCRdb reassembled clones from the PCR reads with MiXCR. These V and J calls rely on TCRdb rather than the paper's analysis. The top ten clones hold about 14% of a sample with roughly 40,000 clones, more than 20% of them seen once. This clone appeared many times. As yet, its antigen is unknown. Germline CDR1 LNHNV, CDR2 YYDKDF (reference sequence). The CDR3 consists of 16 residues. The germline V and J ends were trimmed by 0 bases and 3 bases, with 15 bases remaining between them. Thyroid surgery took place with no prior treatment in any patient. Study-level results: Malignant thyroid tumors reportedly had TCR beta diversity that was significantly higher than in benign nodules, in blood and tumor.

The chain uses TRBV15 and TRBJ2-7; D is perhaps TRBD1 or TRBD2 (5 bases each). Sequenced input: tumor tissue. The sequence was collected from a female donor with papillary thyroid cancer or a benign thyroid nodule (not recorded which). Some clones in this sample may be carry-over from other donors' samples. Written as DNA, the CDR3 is TGTGCCACCAGCAGAGATAAGGGAACAGGACTCTACGAGCAGTACTTC. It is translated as CATSRDKGTGLYEQYF.